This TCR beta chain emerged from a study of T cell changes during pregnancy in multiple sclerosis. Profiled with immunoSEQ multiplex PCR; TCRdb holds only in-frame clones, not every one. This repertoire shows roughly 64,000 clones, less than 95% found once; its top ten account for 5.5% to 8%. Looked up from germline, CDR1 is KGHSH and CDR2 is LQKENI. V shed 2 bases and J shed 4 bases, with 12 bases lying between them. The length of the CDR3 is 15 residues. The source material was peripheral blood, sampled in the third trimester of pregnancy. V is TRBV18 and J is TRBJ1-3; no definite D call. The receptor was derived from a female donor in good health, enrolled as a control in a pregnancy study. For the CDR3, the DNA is TGTGCCAGCTCACCAGGGCCGGGGTCCGGAAACACCATATATTTT. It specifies CASSPGPGSGNTIYF. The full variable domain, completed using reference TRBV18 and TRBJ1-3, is NAGVMQNPRHLVRRRGQEARLRCSPMKGHSHVYWYRQLPEEGLKFMVYLQKENIIDESGMPKERFSAEFPKEGPSILRIQQVVRGDSAAYFCASSPGPGSGNTIYFGEGSWLTVV.